These 25 T cell receptor beta chains originate from one sample sequenced in a study of T cells in localized non-small cell lung cancer. Some clones are missing from TCRdb's copy, which holds only in-frame ones; the method was immunoSEQ multiplex PCR. Here the sample spans approximately 89,000 clones, around 81% being singletons. This sample comprised PBMCs, obtained before any cancer treatment. These receptors were taken from a man between 40 and 70 years old with stage II squamous cell lung carcinoma.

CDR3 sequence: CASSGRWDRVTDTQYF. CDR3 nucleotides: TGTGCCAGCAGTGGTCGTTGGGACAGGGTGACAGATACGCAGTATTTT. The V and J genes are TRBV25-1 and TRBJ2-3, with 9 bases matching TRBD1. V lost 4 bases and J lost 3; bases outside the gene matches: 8. Per the germline V gene, CDR1 is MGHDK and CDR2 is SYGVNS. The CDR3 spans 16 residues. Drawing the rest from reference TRBV25-1 and TRBJ2-3, the complete variable domain is EADIYQTPRYLVIGTGKKITLECSQTMGHDKMYWYQQDPGMELHLIHYSYGVNSTEKGDLSSESTVSRIRTEHFPLTLESARPSHTSQYLCASSGRWDRVTDTQYFGPGTRLTVL.

V usage is TRBV7-3 and J usage is TRBJ2-5, with D hard to call. V was shortened by 5 bases and J by 3 bases, with 16 bases between the two germline ends. Germline CDR1 is SGHTA and CDR2 is FQGTGA. The CDR3 spans 15 residues. The DNA for the CDR3 is TGTGCCAGCAGCCGGTTCGGGCAACCCGAAGAGACCCAGTACTTC. This encodes CASSRFGQPEETQYF.

This rearrangement joins TRBV7-2 to TRBJ2-7; D gene unclear. This CDR3 has 12 residues. Germline-derived CDR1 and CDR2 are SGHTA and FQGNSA. Trimming stripped 6 bases from V and 4 bases from J, with 10 bases between. DNA for the CDR3: TGTGCCAGCAGTAACGCCCGTTACGAGCAGTACTTC. Its translation: CASSNARYEQYF.

The J gene is TRBJ2-7, the V gene TRBV2, with D perhaps matching TRBD1 (6 bases). CDR1 and CDR2 (germline): SNHLY, FYNNEI. The CDR3 runs 13 residues. Trimming removed 3 bases at V and 4 bases at J, with 10 bases between. CDR3 region: CASSEDSGYEQYF. In DNA form, the CDR3 reads TGTGCCAGCAGTGAGGACAGCGGATACGAGCAGTACTTC.

V is TRBV28 and J is TRBJ2-7; D may be TRBD1 or TRBD2 (5 bases each). The V end lost 2 bases, the J end lost 2 bases, and 10 bases lay between the germline ends. This CDR3 is 14 amino acids long. Germline assignment: CDR1 MDHEN and CDR2 SYDVKM. In nucleotides, the CDR3 is TGTGCCAGCAGTTTAGGAGGCAGGGCCTACGAGCAGTACTTC. The encoded protein is CASSLGGRAYEQYF. The full variable domain, in which reference TRBV28 and TRBJ2-7 provide the parts outside the CDR3, is DVKVTQSSRYLVKRTGEKVFLECVQDMDHENMFWYRQDPGLGLRLIYFSYDVKMKEKGDIPEGYSVSREKKERFSLILESASTNQTSMYLCASSLGGRAYEQYFGPGTRLTVT.

The rearrangement joins TRBV7-9 to TRBJ2-7; D may be TRBD1 (5 bases). Germline V gene data show CDR1 as SEHNR and CDR2 as FQNEAQ (reference sequence). The CDR3 extends over 13 amino acids. Trimming took off 5 bases at V and 5 bases at J, with 13 bases between the two ends. The CDR3 loop is CASSLATVDEQYF. The CDR3 DNA sequence: TGTGCCAGCAGCCTGGCGACAGTGGACGAGCAGTACTTC.

The chain recombines TRBV6-1 with TRBJ1-5, with D unclear. The V gene's germline CDR1 is MNHNS and CDR2 SASEGT. With 4 bases removed from V and 2 bases from J, the gap between germline ends came to 12 bases. This CDR3 region has 15 residues. The CDR3 nucleotides read TGTGCCAGCAGTGTTGCAGCTTTAGGCAATCAGCCCCAGCATTTT. This gives the protein CASSVAALGNQPQHF.

The V and J genes are TRBV5-1 and TRBJ2-1; 8 nucleotides agree with TRBD1. With V trimmed by 2 bases and J by 8 bases, 9 bases remained unmatched. Germline CDR1 SGHRS, CDR2 YFSETQ. The CDR3 totals 15 residues. The CDR3 nucleotides read TGCGCCAGCAGCTTCCAGGGGACAGGAAAAGATGAGCAGTTCTTC. It translates to CASSFQGTGKDEQFF.

The chain employs TRBV7-3 and TRBJ2-2; TRBD2 matches 12 bases. CDR3 length equals 17 residues. V lost 5 bases, J lost 7 bases, and 11 bases stayed unmatched. Per the germline V gene, CDR1 is SGHTA and CDR2 is FQGTGA. The CDR3 protein is CASSPWTSGKRGGELFF. In nucleotides, the CDR3 is TGTGCCAGCAGCCCCTGGACTAGCGGGAAAAGAGGCGGGGAGCTGTTTTTT.

This chain connects TRBV4-2 to TRBJ1-3, with no clear D. There are 17 residues in the CDR3. The germline V gene encodes CDR1 LGHNA and CDR2 YNFKEQ. V was clipped by 0 bases and J by 0 bases, with 12 bases between them. The CDR3 bases are TGTGCCAGCAGCCAAGACACCCCACTCGGCTCTGGAAACACCATATATTTT. This codes for CASSQDTPLGSGNTIYF.

V and J are TRBV7-6 and TRBJ2-7; tentative D call: TRBD1 (6 bases). The length of the CDR3 is 15 residues. V was trimmed by 0 bases and J by 2 bases, leaving 11 bases between them. Per germline, CDR1 SGHVS and CDR2 FNYEAQ. The CDR3 protein is CASSLAQGQAYEQYF. As DNA, the CDR3 is TGTGCCAGCAGCTTAGCGCAGGGACAAGCCTACGAGCAGTACTTC.

The chain has TRBV5-1 and TRBJ2-1; 7 bases align to TRBD1. This CDR3 region has 14 residues. The ends lost 0 bases at V and 3 bases at J; junction bases unmatched: 0. Germline loops: CDR1 SGHRS, CDR2 YFSETQ. CDR3 residues: CASSLGDSYNEQFF. The CDR3 DNA sequence: TGCGCCAGCAGCTTGGGGGACAGCTACAATGAGCAGTTCTTC.

The sample holds a few counts of this clone. The genes are TRBV7-2 and TRBJ1-1, with a possible D match to TRBD1 (5 bases). The CDR3 is 14 residues long. The V end lost 4 bases, the J end lost 0 bases, and 9 bases lay between the germline ends. Germline-derived CDR1 and CDR2 are SGHTA and FQGNSA. The DNA for the CDR3 is TGTGCCAGCAGCTCAGGGACTCTGAACACTGAAGCTTTCTTT. Its translation is CASSSGTLNTEAFF.

The rearrangement joins TRBV29-1 to TRBJ2-7; maybe TRBD2 (6 bases). From germline, CDR1 is SQVTM and CDR2 ANQGSEA. Trimming cost V 7 bases and J 0 bases, with 13 bases left between them. The CDR3 is made up of 13 amino acids. CDR3 sequence (DNA): TGCAGCGCCAGAGCGGGCCCCTCCTACGAGCAGTACTTC. It encodes CSARAGPSYEQYF.

This clone showed up just a few times. This chain joins TRBV7-2 and TRBJ1-2; TRBD1 might be the D (6 bases). The CDR3 runs 13 residues. The V end lost 7 bases, the J end lost 5 bases, and 14 bases lay between the germline ends. The germline CDR1 and CDR2 sequences are SGHTA and FQGNSA. This chain's CDR3 is CASNRELAYGYTF. The CDR3 region has the DNA TGTGCCAGCAACAGGGAATTGGCATATGGCTACACCTTC.

The genes are TRBV28 and TRBJ1-2, with D perhaps TRBD1 (6 bases). Germline assignment: CDR1 MDHEN and CDR2 SYDVKM. The CDR3 totals 12 residues. V lost 8 bases, J lost 2 bases, and 9 bases lay in between. The CDR3 DNA is TGTGCCAGCCTGGGACACAACTATGGCTACACCTTC. This translates into CASLGHNYGYTF.

This chain uses TRBV6-5 with TRBJ1-4; the D is unclear. The CDR3 extends over 12 amino acids. The V and J ends lost 10 bases and 3 bases respectively, with 9 bases between them. The germline gives CDR1 MNHEY, CDR2 SVGAGI. DNA of the CDR3: TGTGCCACCCGAAGTCCTAATGAAAAACTGTTTTTT. It codes for CATRSPNEKLFF.

The V gene is TRBV4-1, the J gene TRBJ1-5, with TRBD1 matching over 7 bases. This CDR3 has 15 amino acids. Unmatched junction bases numbered 4, after V lost 4 bases and J lost 1 base. Germline-derived CDR1 and CDR2 are MGHRA and YSYEKL. The CDR3 DNA reads as TGCGCCAGCAGCCCCCTGGACAGGAGCAATCAGCCCCAGCATTTT. Translated: CASSPLDRSNQPQHF.

This rearrangement joins TRBV11-2 to TRBJ1-2; maybe TRBD1 (6 bases). Between the trimmed V and J ends, which lost 1 base and 7 bases, there was a span of 16 bases. This CDR3 comprises 15 residues. In germline, CDR1 is SGHAT, CDR2 FQNNGV. The DNA of the CDR3 is TGTGCCAGCAGCTTAGTAGGGGGGTCGCCTAGTGGCTACACCTTC. It translates to CASSLVGGSPSGYTF.

The J gene is TRBJ2-1, the V gene TRBV25-1; D ambiguous. Deletions cut 3 bases from V and 0 bases from J, with 9 bases between. Germline V gene data show CDR1 as MGHDK and CDR2 as SYGVNS. The CDR3 spans 15 residues. CDR3 sequence reads: CASSDPMISYNEQFF. CDR3 nucleotide sequence: TGTGCCAGCAGTGATCCCATGATCTCCTACAATGAGCAGTTCTTC.

Worth noting for this clone: This sample includes further DNA sequences coding for the same CDR3. J is TRBJ2-2 and V is TRBV7-9; D unresolved. The germline V and J ends were trimmed by 5 bases and 6 bases, with 13 bases remaining between them. Germline CDR1 is SEHNR and CDR2 is FQNEAQ (reference sequence). This CDR3 is built from 14 residues. The CDR3 nucleotides are TGTGCCAGCAGCCCAGCTGTGTTCCCCGGGGAGCTGTTTTTT. This sequence encodes CASSPAVFPGELFF.

This clone appeared a few times. This chain's CDR3 is CASSERLNTEAFF. In DNA form, the CDR3 reads TGTGCCAGCAGTGAGCGATTGAACACTGAAGCTTTCTTT. V and J are TRBV6-1 and TRBJ1-1; unclear D gene. The CDR3 extends over 13 amino acids. The V gene's germline CDR1 is MNHNS and CDR2 SASEGT. Trimming took off 3 bases at V and 0 bases at J, with 5 bases between the two ends.

This clone was detected a few times. This chain connects TRBV7-2 to TRBJ1-5, with TRBD1 as a possible D gene (6 bases). V was clipped by 2 bases and J by 6 bases, with 14 bases between them. Germline assignment: CDR1 SGHTA and CDR2 FQGNSA. The CDR3 contains 15 residues. The CDR3 nucleotides read TGTGCCAGCAGCTTATTCGCGGGGGCAGGTCAGCCCCAGCATTTT. Its translation: CASSLFAGAGQPQHF.

The V gene is TRBV5-1, the J gene TRBJ2-7; D is ambiguous. The CDR3 length is 15 residues. V lost 4 bases and J lost 0, with 14 bases in between. Germline V gene sequence: CDR1 SGHRS, CDR2 YFSETQ. In nucleotides, the CDR3 is TGCGCCAGCAGCCAAGTTCGGTGGGACTCCTACGAGCAGTACTTC. Its protein product is CASSQVRWDSYEQYF. Combining the CDR3 with reference TRBV5-1 and TRBJ2-7 gives the whole variable domain KAGVTQTPRYLIKTRGQQVTLSCSPISGHRSVSWYQQTPGQGLQFLFEYFSETQRNKGNFPGRFSGRQFSNSRSEMNVSTLELGDSALYLCASSQVRWDSYEQYFGPGTRLTVT.

V usage is TRBV18 and J usage is TRBJ2-7; TRBD1 matches at 7 bases. CDR1 and CDR2 from the germline V gene are KGHSH and LQKENI. The CDR3 runs 14 residues. Trimming cost V 3 bases and J 2 bases; bases outside gene matches: 4. The CDR3, as DNA: TGTGCCAGCTCACCTGGACAGGCGACCTACGAGCAGTACTTC. Protein sequence: CASSPGQATYEQYF.